This T cell receptor beta chain is from a study of regulatory T cells in long-lasting Graves disease. Library construction for TCR beta used iRepertoire HTBI primers and Arm-PCR of CDR3 regions. TCRdb independently ran MiXCR on the multiplex PCR reads; one entry per CDR3 protein. The data show hundreds of thousands of distinct CDR3 sequences, less than 25% seen once. Indicated time point: persistent/refractory GD, antithyroid drugs over 5 years with positive TRAb. RNA isolated from PBMCs was used to make the TCR library. The TCR comes from a female donor with Graves disease. The sequencing here drew on peripheral blood mononuclear cells (PBMCs), taken when the disease was refractory, from a patient treated with antithyroid drugs.

This CDR3 reads CSARGAEEYSNQPQHF. For the CDR3, the DNA is TGCAGTGCCAGGGGGGCTGAGGAATATAGCAATCAGCCCCAGCATTTT. The V call is TRBV20-1, the J call TRBJ1-5; 7 positions agree with TRBD1. The CDR3 length is 16 residues. CDR1 is DFQATT and CDR2 is SNEGSKA in the germline V gene (reference sequence). With 6 bases clipped from V and 0 bases from J, the junction kept 11 bases outside the gene matches.